Below are 27 T cell receptor beta chains sequenced from a single sample in a study of spatial heterogeneity in lung cancer. Study-level points and caveats: Intratumoral expanded alpha and beta TCR counts were found to track tumor mutation counts.

Indicated time point: sample taken at primary tumor resection. TCRdb processed the 5' RACE reads anew with MiXCR; each CDR3 protein has one entry. The sample holds under 1,100 distinct CDR3 sequences, roughly 22% seen once. These receptors lack a known antigen. This sample comprised lung tumor tissue, obtained at surgery. Receptor source: a male donor with early-stage non-small cell lung cancer.

This clonotype rates as medium-sized. The rearrangement uses TRBV6-5 and TRBJ1-1, with 7 positions matching TRBD1. V lost 0 bases and J lost 0; bases outside the gene matches: 7. Germline V gene data show CDR1 as MNHEY and CDR2 as SVGAGI. The CDR3 covers 17 residues. The chain's CDR3 is CASSYSPAGGLNTEAFF. The CDR3 nucleotides read TGTGCCAGCAGTTACTCTCCCGCAGGGGGATTGAACACTGAAGCTTTCTTT.

This clonotype has more than one count but fewer than ten. The J gene is TRBJ2-6, the V gene TRBV7-6; 7 bases line up with TRBD1. The CDR3 extends over 17 amino acids. The V and J ends lost 3 bases and 0 bases, in that order; junction bases with no gene match: 5. Looked up from germline, CDR1 is SGHVS and CDR2 is FNYEAQ. CDR3 loop: CASSFGTAVSGANVLTF. Written as DNA, the CDR3 is TGTGCCAGCAGCTTCGGGACAGCCGTCTCTGGGGCCAACGTCCTGACTTTC. The full variable domain, completed using reference TRBV7-6 and TRBJ2-6, is GAGVSQSPRYKVTKRGQDVALRCDPISGHVSLYWYRQALGQGPEFLTYFNYEAQQDKSGLPNDRFSAERPEGSISTLTIQRTEQRDSAMYRCASSFGTAVSGANVLTFGAGSRLTVL.

This clonotype is termed large. The CDR3: CASSQDRGGEAFF. The CDR3 bases are TGTGCCAGCAGCCAAGACAGAGGTGGTGAAGCTTTCTTT. The chain recombines TRBV14 with TRBJ1-1; the D is unclear. The CDR3 runs 13 residues. Trimming removed 0 bases at V and 7 bases at J, with 9 bases between. Germline CDR1 reads SGHDN; CDR2 reads FVKESK. Combining the CDR3 with reference TRBV14 and TRBJ1-1 gives the whole variable domain EAGVTQFPSHSVIEKGQTVTLRCDPISGHDNLYWYRRVMGKEIKFLLHFVKESKQDESGMPNNRFLAERTGGTYSTLKVQPAELEDSGVYFCASSQDRGGEAFFGQGTRLTVV.

The chain recombines TRBV20-1 with TRBJ2-3, with 9 bases lining up with TRBD2. Losses at the gene ends were 0 bases for V and 3 bases for J; bases not matched to a gene: 10. Germline CDR1 DFQATT, CDR2 SNEGSKA (reference sequence). The CDR3 is 17 residues long. This CDR3 is CSARDSAGGPTTDTQYF. The DNA of the CDR3 is TGCAGTGCTAGAGATAGTGCGGGAGGGCCCACGACAGATACGCAGTATTTT.

Within the sample, this clonotype is large (0.1 to 1%). J is TRBJ2-2 and V is TRBV2; 8 bases agree with TRBD1. The CDR3 length is 15 residues. CDR1 is SNHLY and CDR2 is FYNNEI in the germline V gene. Germline trimming cut 6 bases from V and 6 bases from J; bases unmatched to any gene: 9. The CDR3 DNA sequence: TGTGCCAGCAGCTCGGGACAGGTCTCTCCCGGGGAGCTGTTTTTT. Translating gives CASSSGQVSPGELFF.

By sample share, this clonotype is medium-sized. This sequence joins TRBV11-2 and TRBJ2-5; D gene unclear. CDR3 length: 11 residues. Trimming took off 5 bases at V and 2 bases at J, with 3 bases between the two ends. Germline V gene data show CDR1 as SGHAT and CDR2 as FQNNGV. CDR3 DNA: TGTGCCAGCAGCCAACAAGAGACCCAGTACTTC. Protein sequence: CASSQQETQYF.

This clonotype ranks as large (0.1 to 1%). The chain employs TRBV7-8 and TRBJ2-3, with D perhaps TRBD1 or TRBD2 (5 bases each). The CDR3 length is 15 residues. Per germline, CDR1 SGHVS and CDR2 FQNEAQ. The V end was cut by 2 bases, the J end by 2 bases, with 11 bases between. The CDR3 reads CASSLRGPITDTQYF. The CDR3 DNA is TGTGCCAGCAGCTTACGGGGACCGATCACAGATACGCAGTATTTT.

This clonotype counts as large. The genes are TRBV18 and TRBJ1-4; D gene unclear. Per germline, CDR1 KGHSH and CDR2 LQKENI. CDR3 length equals 15 residues. Deletions cut 2 bases from V and 8 bases from J, with 15 bases between. CDR3: CASSPEAITTEKLFF. Written as DNA, the CDR3 is TGTGCCAGCTCACCAGAAGCGATAACCACCGAAAAACTGTTTTTT.

The chain carries TRBV5-1 and TRBJ1-2; unclear D gene. The CDR3 extends over 15 amino acids. With 0 bases removed from V and 0 bases from J, the gap between germline ends came to 9 bases. Germline-derived CDR1 and CDR2 are SGHRS and YFSETQ. The CDR3 loop reads CASSLATIANYGYTF. The CDR3 DNA sequence: TGCGCCAGCAGCTTGGCCACGATCGCTAACTATGGCTACACCTTC. Filled out from reference TRBV5-1 and TRBJ1-2, the complete variable domain reads KAGVTQTPRYLIKTRGQQVTLSCSPISGHRSVSWYQQTPGQGLQFLFEYFSETQRNKGNFPGRFSGRQFSNSRSEMNVSTLELGDSALYLCASSLATIANYGYTFGSGTRLTVV.

The chain uses TRBV20-1 and TRBJ1-5, with a weak D call TRBD1 (5 bases). The V and J ends lost 0 bases and 7 bases respectively, with 13 bases between them. Germline lookup yields CDR1 DFQATT and CDR2 SNEGSKA (reference sequence). CDR3 length equals 14 residues. In nucleotides, the CDR3 is TGCAGTGCTAGAGACCCGGGAGGGGCGCAGCCCCAGCATTTT. It codes for CSARDPGGAQPQHF.

This clonotype has more than one count but fewer than ten. The CDR3 DNA reads TGCAGCGTTGATGAGTCGGGTACGCAGTATTTT. It yields the protein CSVDESGTQYF. The V call is TRBV29-1, the J call TRBJ2-3; D uncertain. V dropped 3 bases and J dropped 8 bases, with 9 bases sitting between them. The CDR3 totals 11 residues. CDR1 is SQVTM and CDR2 is ANQGSEA in the germline V gene.

This clonotype was found a few times. This chain joins TRBV4-1 and TRBJ1-4, with a weak D call TRBD1 (5 bases). CDR3 size: 18 residues. Germline loops: CDR1 MGHRA, CDR2 YSYEKL. V lost 2 bases, J lost 8 bases, and 24 bases lay in between. CDR3 sequence (DNA): TGCGCCAGCAGCCAAAAACAGGAGGGGAACGGTCCCGGGGAAAAACTGTTTTTT. It yields the protein CASSQKQEGNGPGEKLFF.

The rearrangement joins TRBV29-1 to TRBJ1-1; possibly TRBD1 for D (6 bases). The CDR3 extends over 12 amino acids. V was clipped by 3 bases and J by 3 bases, with 8 bases between them. Germline V gene lookup returns CDR1 SQVTM and CDR2 ANQGSEA. This CDR3 reads CSVEDSYTEAFF. In nucleotides, the CDR3 is TGCAGCGTTGAGGACAGTTACACTGAAGCTTTCTTT.

By share of the sample, this clonotype is large. This CDR3 reads CASSLTTGMGETQYF. The CDR3 DNA follows: TGTGCCAGCAGTCTGACAACAGGCATGGGAGAGACCCAGTACTTC. The chain joins TRBV2 to TRBJ2-5, with D perhaps matching TRBD1 (5 bases). Germline lookup yields CDR1 SNHLY and CDR2 FYNNEI. The CDR3 loop spans 15 amino acids. V shed 5 bases and J shed 4 bases, with 17 bases lying between them.

The chain joins TRBV6-1 to TRBJ2-2; D is possibly TRBD2 (6 bases). V was clipped by 2 bases and J by 3 bases, with 22 bases between them. The germline CDR1 and CDR2 sequences are MNHNS and SASEGT. The CDR3 totals 19 residues. The CDR3 region is CASSEQLGGQAGHTGELFF. The CDR3 region has the DNA TGTGCCAGCAGTGAACAACTAGGAGGGCAGGCCGGGCACACCGGGGAGCTGTTTTTT.

This chain links TRBV18 with TRBJ2-3; no definite D call. CDR1 KGHSH and CDR2 LQKENI come from the germline V gene. CDR3 length: 14 amino acids. V lost 3 bases and J 0 bases, leaving 7 bases between the germline ends. CDR3 region: CASSPQTSTDTQYF. The DNA for the CDR3 is TGTGCCAGCTCACCCCAGACAAGCACAGATACGCAGTATTTT.

This clonotype is classed as large. The V gene is TRBV11-2, the J gene TRBJ2-3, with D uncertain. The CDR3 has 13 amino acids. The V gene lost 5 bases and the J gene lost 7 bases, with 13 bases spanning the gap. Germline V gene data show CDR1 as SGHAT and CDR2 as FQNNGV. The CDR3 nucleotides are TGTGCCAGCAGCCGAGCCTCCGGCAATACGCAGTATTTT. Protein sequence: CASSRASGNTQYF.

Sample share makes this clonotype large. The chain combines TRBV5-1 with TRBJ1-1; D gene ambiguous. The CDR3 has 15 residues. Germline CDR1 is SGHRS and CDR2 is YFSETQ. V was cut by 4 bases and J by 1 base, with 14 bases left in between. CDR3 in DNA: TGCGCCAGCAGCCATCCCGTTGGTACGAACACTGAAGCTTTCTTT. The encoded protein is CASSHPVGTNTEAFF. Looking up the rest from reference TRBV5-1 and TRBJ1-1 gives the full variable domain: KAGVTQTPRYLIKTRGQQVTLSCSPISGHRSVSWYQQTPGQGLQFLFEYFSETQRNKGNFPGRFSGRQFSNSRSEMNVSTLELGDSALYLCASSHPVGTNTEAFFGQGTRLTVV.

By proportion, this clonotype is large (0.1 to 1%). For the CDR3, the DNA is TGTGCCAGCCGTACAGGGGTTGGGGCCAACGTCCTGACTTTC. Amino acids: CASRTGVGANVLTF. The J gene is TRBJ2-6, the V gene TRBV27; the match to TRBD1 covers 7 bases. Germline assignment: CDR1 MNHEY and CDR2 SMNVEV (reference sequence). V shed 8 bases, J shed 3 bases, and the junction held 4 bases outside the gene matches. The CDR3 totals 14 residues.

This clonotype is large in the sample. One junction end disagrees with the germline gene, perhaps due to a read error. V and J are TRBV7-8 and TRBJ2-5, with D possibly TRBD1 on 6 matching bases. Germline V lookup: CDR1 SGHVS, CDR2 FQNEAQ. The CDR3 has 14 residues. CDR3 protein: CASSLAGYRAGQNF. The CDR3, as DNA: TGTGCCAGCAGCTTAGCGGGTTACAGGGCCGGGCAGAACTTC.

By sample share, this clonotype is large. V gene TRBV12-3 or TRBV12-4 combines with J gene TRBJ2-7; 9 positions agree with TRBD1. The CDR3 extends over 20 amino acids. V was pared by 1 base and J by 3 bases, with 19 bases of the junction left unmatched. The CDR3 loop is CASSLGLGTGYNEGYYEQYF. Written as DNA, the CDR3 is TGTGCCAGCAGTTTAGGGCTAGGGACAGGGTACAATGAAGGCTACTACGAGCAGTACTTC.

The V and J genes are TRBV6-2 or TRBV6-3 and TRBJ2-4; tentatively, D is TRBD1 (6 bases). Looked up from germline, CDR1 is MNHEY and CDR2 is SVGEGT. This CDR3 is 13 amino acids long. V lost 6 bases and J 1 base, leaving 7 bases between the germline ends. The CDR3 bases are TGTGCCAGCAGGGACAGTGCCAAAAACATTCAGTACTTC. This codes for CASRDSAKNIQYF.

V gene TRBV12-5 combines with J gene TRBJ1-3, with D unresolved. The germline V gene encodes CDR1 LGHNT and CDR2 FRNRAP. Between the trimmed V and J ends, which lost 5 bases and 0 bases, there was a span of 11 bases. The CDR3 loop spans 15 amino acids. As DNA, the CDR3 is TGTGCTAGTGGTCCGACAAGTGTCTCTGGAAACACCATATATTTT. The encoded protein is CASGPTSVSGNTIYF.

This clonotype came up a few times. The rearrangement joins TRBV7-3 to TRBJ2-1; 10 bases fit TRBD2. CDR1 SGHTA and CDR2 FQGTGA come from the germline V gene. Trimming took 3 bases from V and 8 from J; bases not matched to a gene: 7. The CDR3 totals 15 residues. This CDR3 is CASSFGLAEGYEQFF. CDR3 nucleotides: TGTGCCAGCAGCTTTGGACTAGCGGAGGGCTATGAGCAGTTCTTC. Using reference TRBV7-3 and TRBJ2-1 for the parts outside the CDR3, the full variable domain is GAGVSQTPSNKVTEKGKYVELRCDPISGHTALYWYRQSLGQGPEFLIYFQGTGAADDSGLPNDRFFAVRPEGSVSTLKIQRTERGDSAVYLCASSFGLAEGYEQFFGPGTRLTVL.

The chain links TRBV28 to TRBJ2-5; D possibly corresponds to TRBD2 (5 bases). This CDR3 comprises 13 residues. Trimming cost V 6 bases and J 4 bases, with 12 bases left between them. Germline-derived CDR1 and CDR2 are MDHEN and SYDVKM. CDR3 bases: TGTGCCAGCAGCCTGAATAGCGTAGAGACCCAGTACTTC. Translated, it gives CASSLNSVETQYF.

By frequency in the sample, this clonotype is large. The chain recombines TRBV11-2 with TRBJ2-1, with D perhaps TRBD1 (6 bases). Deletions cut 4 bases from V and 9 bases from J, with 10 bases between. The CDR3 sequence is 12 residues long. CDR1 and CDR2 from the germline V gene are SGHAT and FQNNGV. In DNA, the CDR3 is TGTGCCAGCAGCTCGTCAGGGGTTGAGCAGTTCTTC. This codes for CASSSSGVEQFF.

The chain has TRBV9 and TRBJ2-1, with TRBD2 matching 9 bases. V lost 1 base to trimming and J lost 11 bases; unmatched junction nucleotides: 7. This CDR3 contains 14 residues. The germline V gene has CDR1 SGDLS and CDR2 YYNGEE. As DNA, the CDR3 is TGTGCCAGCAGCGTAAGCCTAGCGGGACCCCAGCAGTTCTTC. It translates to CASSVSLAGPQQFF.